These T cell receptor beta chains were read from a single sample in a study of response to subunit inactivated influenza vaccine. Using its own MiXCR run on the RT-PCR reads, TCRdb lists one record per CDR3 protein. Found here are a few hundred thousand distinct CDR3 sequences, about a fifth of them singletons; the top ten hold about a tenth. The sequenced sample was PBMCs from blood, obtained less than 22 months after vaccination. All receptors come from a man aged 50-75 years who received an inactivated influenza vaccine. CDR3s include the opening cysteine and the closing phenylalanine or tryptophan. The size of a clone is reported for some rows only, either as once, few or many, or as a class for expanded clones.

size: few
V: TRBV9
CDR3: CASSVAGGGQGTEAFF

size: -
V: TRBV20-1
CDR3: CSAYLPGQENSPLHF

size: -
V: TRBV6-6
CDR3: CASSYSMETQYF

size: few
V: TRBV20-1
CDR3: CSAGLAGGPDYEQFF

size: -
V: TRBV4-3
CDR3: CASSQTDRGRNGYTF

size: -
V: TRBV12-3/TRBV12-4
CDR3: CASSLRQETQYF

size: few
V: TRBV20-1
CDR3: CSASDYGYTF

size: few
V: TRBV19
CDR3: CASSRAGGNYEQYF

size: -
V: TRBV7-3
CDR3: CASSSGLSGETQYF

size: few
V: TRBV29-1
CDR3: CSVAKRDRGRYGYTF

size: -
V: TRBV20-1
CDR3: CSAQPGLAGVDTQYF

size: -
V: TRBV6-1
CDR3: CASSGTGGHTGELFF

size: few
V: TRBV30
CDR3: CAWSRQRLVSGANVLTF

size: few
V: TRBV10-1
CDR3: CASSAGNEQFF

size: many
V: TRBV2
CDR3: CASMQLALGKNIQYF

size: -
V: TRBV12-3/TRBV12-4
CDR3: CASSLGTLNYEQYF

size: few
V: TRBV20-1
CDR3: CSARDPGGVFGNTIYF

size: few
V: TRBV6-1
CDR3: CASSQDRRNTEAFF

size: few
V: TRBV28
CDR3: CASSFKGRGGLLWNTEAFF

size: few
V: TRBV14
CDR3: CASSQYRQGEQFF

size: few
V: TRBV20-1
CDR3: CSARRDPGSEKLFF

size: once
V: TRBV11-2
CDR3: CASSIGQASHEQFF

size: -
V: TRBV13
CDR3: CASSSIAGGLGTDTQYF

size: -
V: TRBV6-2/TRBV6-3
CDR3: CASSLSGTVNTEAFF

size: -
V: TRBV3-1
CDR3: CASSPGLSSYEQYF

size: -
V: TRBV29-1
CDR3: CSVRSREGTDTQYF

size: few
V: TRBV25-1
CDR3: CASRLGAGELFF

size: many
V: TRBV7-6
CDR3: CASTKEPGPQTSTDTQYF

size: -
V: TRBV20-1
CDR3: CSARSPGQGAGEQFF

size: -
V: TRBV3-1
CDR3: CASSQDTSQVPGGNEQFF

size: many
V: TRBV20-1
CDR3: CSAHPGRSNQPQHF

size: -
V: TRBV7-2
CDR3: CASSRNRLAGAPGEQFF

size: -
V: TRBV11-1
CDR3: CASSPMYRLTGGEGEETQYF

size: few
V: TRBV7-9
CDR3: CASSARQESTEAFF

size: -
V: TRBV6-2/TRBV6-3
CDR3: CASSYNGPYGYTF

size: few
V: TRBV24-1
CDR3: CATSDPLSGTGRTDTQYF

size: -
V: TRBV28
CDR3: CASLPRGGETQYF

size: few
V: TRBV21-1
CDR3: CAITIRWGYEQYF

size: few
V: TRBV5-1
CDR3: CASREMGKDTEAFF

size: -
V: TRBV7-7
CDR3: CASSDSFRGFSYNEQFF

size: few
V: TRBV7-9
CDR3: CASSRTGSFDEQYF

size: -
V: TRBV2
CDR3: CASRTSGGNQPQHF

size: -
V: TRBV5-8
CDR3: CASSSGESSTDTQYF